Below, 30 T cell receptor beta chains from the same sample are listed, as sequenced in a study of cytomegalovirus exposure and HLA in healthy donors. The study ran its PCR with 60 Vbeta and 13 Jbeta primers. Data came from immunoSEQ multiplex PCR; TCRdb stores just in-frame clones and leaves some out. The sample holds 150,000 to 200,000 clones, 68% seen once. The sequenced sample was PBMCs. These receptors came from a man between 25 and 39 years old in good health and CMV-seropositive.

This clone was found a few times. V usage is TRBV27 and J usage is TRBJ2-7; weak D call: TRBD2 (6 bases). The CDR3 runs to 14 residues. With 2 bases removed from V and 3 bases from J, the gap between germline ends came to 11 bases. Per the germline V gene, CDR1 is MNHEY and CDR2 is SMNVEV (reference sequence). This CDR3 is CASSLQLANYEQYF. The CDR3 region has the DNA TGTGCCAGCAGTTTACAGCTAGCGAACTACGAGCAGTACTTC.

This clone was picked up a small number of times. The chain couples TRBV7-8 to TRBJ2-1; tentatively, D is TRBD2 (6 bases). Between the trimmed V and J ends, which lost 4 bases and 2 bases, there was a span of 15 bases. Germline V gene sequence: CDR1 SGHVS, CDR2 FQNEAQ. The CDR3 has 16 amino acids. The CDR3 DNA sequence: TGTGCCAGCAGCTCCAGGACGGGAGAGGCCTACAATGAGCAGTTCTTC. Residues: CASSSRTGEAYNEQFF.

This chain connects TRBV9 to TRBJ2-1, with D unclear. Germline CDR1 and CDR2: SGDLS and YYNGEE. Trimming cost V 0 bases and J 0 bases, with 16 bases left between them. This CDR3 is built from 18 residues. The CDR3 region is CASSVEVGGPLSYNEQFF. CDR3 nucleotide sequence: TGTGCCAGCAGCGTAGAAGTTGGTGGCCCTCTCTCCTACAATGAGCAGTTCTTC.

The V and J genes are TRBV5-5 and TRBJ1-2, with TRBD1 matching 12 bases. The CDR3 length is 16 residues. Unmatched junction bases numbered 7, after V lost 1 base and J lost 6 bases. From germline, CDR1 is SGHKS and CDR2 YYEKEE (reference sequence). CDR3 in amino acids: CASSLWGQGASDGYTF. CDR3 sequence (DNA): TGTGCCAGCAGCTTGTGGGGACAGGGGGCCAGCGATGGCTACACCTTC.

V gene TRBV7-3 combines with J gene TRBJ1-4; D not resolved. V lost 5 bases to trimming and J lost 1 base, with 20 bases between them. The CDR3 consists of 18 residues. Germline lookup yields CDR1 SGHTA and CDR2 FQGTGA. The CDR3 region has the DNA TGTGCCAGCAGCCAACCGGGAAAAGGGAAGGTAACTAATGAAAAACTGTTTTTT. Its protein product is CASSQPGKGKVTNEKLFF.

The chain is built from TRBV7-2 and TRBJ1-1; weak D call: TRBD1 (5 bases). From germline, CDR1 is SGHTA and CDR2 FQGNSA. Trimming removed 3 bases from V and 0 bases from J, with 8 bases in between. CDR3 length: 14 amino acids. CDR3 DNA: TGTGCCAGCAGCTTGAGACAGCTGAACACTGAAGCTTTCTTT. Its translation is CASSLRQLNTEAFF.

The chain links TRBV28 to TRBJ2-3; D gene ambiguous. Germline V gene lookup returns CDR1 MDHEN and CDR2 SYDVKM. Between the trimmed V and J ends, which lost 7 bases and 2 bases, there was a span of 4 bases. This CDR3 spans 11 amino acids. The CDR3 is CASTSTDTQYF. The CDR3 DNA follows: TGTGCCAGCACCTCCACAGATACGCAGTATTTT.

The V call is TRBV6-5, the J call TRBJ2-7; D not resolved. In germline, CDR1 is MNHEY, CDR2 SVGAGI. The length of the CDR3 is 13 residues. V dropped 8 bases and J dropped 2 bases, with 13 bases sitting between them. The CDR3, as DNA: TGTGCCAGCGGTCGCGGTTTGGCCTACGAGCAGTACTTC. It encodes CASGRGLAYEQYF.

The rearrangement links TRBV28 to TRBJ2-2, with 12 bases identical to TRBD2. J gave up 8 bases and V 2 bases, and 6 bases lay outside the gene matches. CDR1 is MDHEN and CDR2 is SYDVKM in the germline V gene. CDR3 length: 16 amino acids. As DNA, the CDR3 is TGTGCCAGCAGTTTAGGCGGACTAGCGGGATATGGGGAGCTGTTTTTT. Residues: CASSLGGLAGYGELFF.

The chain recombines TRBV2 with TRBJ1-1; tentatively, D is TRBD1 (6 bases). The germline gives CDR1 SNHLY, CDR2 FYNNEI. The CDR3 is 17 residues long. V dropped 4 bases and J dropped 0 bases, with 18 bases sitting between them. CDR3 region: CASSGPRGQFMNTEAFF. Written as DNA, the CDR3 is TGTGCCAGCAGTGGCCCCCGGGGACAATTCATGAACACTGAAGCTTTCTTT. The variable domain in full, completed from reference TRBV2 and TRBJ1-1, reads EPEVTQTPSHQVTQMGQEVILRCVPISNHLYFYWYRQILGQKVEFLVSFYNNEISEKSEIFDDQFSVERPDGSNFTLKIRSTKLEDSAMYFCASSGPRGQFMNTEAFFGQGTRLTVV.

The genes are TRBV4-1 and TRBJ2-3; TRBD2 matches at 14 bases. The trim removed 2 bases at V and 5 bases at J, leaving 6 bases unmatched. CDR3 length equals 17 residues. The germline CDR1 and CDR2 sequences are MGHRA and YSYEKL. The CDR3 loop reads CASSQPGLAGALDTQYF. CDR3 in DNA: TGCGCCAGCAGCCAACCGGGACTAGCGGGGGCCTTAGATACGCAGTATTTT.

This chain uses TRBV4-1 with TRBJ1-4, with D possibly matching TRBD1 (6 bases). Trimming shortened V by 0 bases and J by 7 bases, and 12 bases separated the two germline ends. Germline CDR1 is MGHRA and CDR2 is YSYEKL. The CDR3 extends over 15 amino acids. The CDR3 nucleotides are TGCGCCAGCAGCCAAGATGAGGTCAGGGGTGAAAAACTGTTTTTT. Translation gives CASSQDEVRGEKLFF.

A note on this clone: Other DNA variants within this sample encode the same CDR3. The CDR3 DNA reads TGTGCCAGTAGTATACTACTAGCGGGAGATTGGAACGAGCAGTACTTC. It encodes CASSILLAGDWNEQYF. The chain has TRBV19 and TRBJ2-7; 11 nucleotides agree with TRBD2. The trim removed 2 bases at V and 5 bases at J, leaving 8 bases unmatched. Per germline, CDR1 LNHDA and CDR2 SQIVND (reference sequence). The CDR3 runs to 16 residues.

The J gene is TRBJ1-1, the V gene TRBV4-1; 8 bases agree with TRBD1. V lost 4 bases and J lost 0; bases outside the gene matches: 10. CDR3 length equals 17 residues. CDR1 is MGHRA and CDR2 is YSYEKL in the germline V gene. The CDR3 reads CASSRRTGKEMNTEAFF. The DNA for the CDR3 is TGCGCCAGCAGCCGAAGGACAGGGAAGGAGATGAACACTGAAGCTTTCTTT.

The gene calls are TRBV11-3 and TRBJ2-1; D is perhaps TRBD1 (7 bases). Trimming shortened V by 0 bases and J by 6 bases, and 24 bases separated the two germline ends. The germline V gene has CDR1 SGHNT and CDR2 YENEEA. The CDR3 runs to 19 residues. The CDR3 nucleotides read TGTGCCAGCAGCTTAGAGCGATTGCTGGGACAGCATAGCGGCAATGAGCAGTTCTTC. It translates to CASSLERLLGQHSGNEQFF.

The V gene is TRBV2, the J gene TRBJ2-7, with 7 positions matching TRBD2. Looked up from germline, CDR1 is SNHLY and CDR2 is FYNNEI. The CDR3 consists of 14 residues. Trimming took 6 bases from V and 3 from J; bases not matched to a gene: 8. The CDR3 protein is CASRGLTSLYEQYF. CDR3 DNA: TGTGCCAGCAGGGGATTGACTAGCCTCTACGAGCAGTACTTC.

This chain joins TRBV6-6 and TRBJ2-3, with 8 bases lining up with TRBD2. This CDR3 comprises 16 residues. Germline CDR1 is MNHNY and CDR2 is SVGAGI (reference sequence). Germline trimming cut 2 bases from V and 1 base from J; bases unmatched to any gene: 5. The CDR3 region has the DNA TGTGCCAGCAGTTACCTCTCGCGGGAGGGCACAGATACGCAGTATTTT. Residues: CASSYLSREGTDTQYF.

V is TRBV7-8 and J is TRBJ1-5, with D hard to call. Germline CDR1 reads SGHVS; CDR2 reads FQNEAQ. The CDR3 is made up of 15 amino acids. V lost 3 bases and J 2 bases, leaving 11 bases between the germline ends. As DNA, the CDR3 is TGTGCCAGCAGCTTGGGCCATTTGGGCAATCAGCCCCAGCATTTT. This sequence encodes CASSLGHLGNQPQHF.

This chain uses TRBV7-9 with TRBJ2-6; no definite D call. V was trimmed by 1 base and J by 0 bases, leaving 4 bases between them. This CDR3 region has 15 residues. Germline V gene lookup returns CDR1 SEHNR and CDR2 FQNEAQ (reference sequence). CDR3 protein: CASSLGGSGANVLTF. CDR3 coding DNA: TGTGCCAGCAGCTTAGGAGGCTCTGGGGCCAACGTCCTGACTTTC. Supplemented by reference TRBV7-9 and TRBJ2-6, the full variable domain reads DTGVSQNPRHKITKRGQNVTFRCDPISEHNRLYWYRQTLGQGPEFLTYFQNEAQLEKSRLLSDRFSAERPKGSFSTLEIQRTEQGDSAMYLCASSLGGSGANVLTFGAGSRLTVL.

This rearrangement joins TRBV6-4 to TRBJ2-2, with D maybe TRBD2 (6 bases). This CDR3 comprises 16 residues. V was cut by 2 bases and J by 6 bases, with 16 bases left in between. Germline lookup yields CDR1 MRHNA and CDR2 SNTAGT. The CDR3 DNA reads TGTGCCAGCAGTGACCTGGAGGGCCCTAGGGCCGGGGAGCTGTTTTTT. Encoded protein: CASSDLEGPRAGELFF.

The chain uses TRBV5-1 and TRBJ2-3; tentatively, D is TRBD1 (6 bases). The ends were cut back, 4 bases at V and 5 bases at J, with 11 bases in the middle. This CDR3 region has 13 residues. Germline V gives CDR1 SGHRS, CDR2 YFSETQ. CDR3 bases: TGCGCCAGCAGCGCGCAACAGGGAGATACGCAGTATTTT. Amino acids: CASSAQQGDTQYF.

The V and J genes are TRBV30 and TRBJ1-2; perhaps TRBD1 as D (5 bases). This CDR3 comprises 15 residues. Deletions cut 4 bases from V and 6 bases from J, with 21 bases between. The germline V gene encodes CDR1 GTSNPN and CDR2 SVGIG (reference sequence). In DNA, the CDR3 is TGTGCCTGGACCGGCGGGGGGGGAAGGTCGGATGGCTACACCTTC. Translated, it gives CAWTGGGGRSDGYTF.

The gene calls are TRBV27 and TRBJ2-7, with D hard to call. CDR3 length: 15 amino acids. The V gene's germline CDR1 is MNHEY and CDR2 SMNVEV (reference sequence). V dropped 0 bases and J dropped 2 bases, with 11 bases sitting between them. As DNA, the CDR3 is TGTGCCAGCAGTTTATCCTCCCGCGGTACCTACGAGCAGTACTTC. Translation: CASSLSSRGTYEQYF.

The chain combines TRBV18 with TRBJ2-5; D is perhaps TRBD2 (6 bases). This CDR3 is 16 amino acids long. The germline CDR1 and CDR2 sequences are KGHSH and LQKENI. Trimming took off 11 bases at V and 5 bases at J, with 27 bases between the two ends. CDR3 sequence: CASFRGSSPREETQYF. The CDR3 DNA reads TGTGCCTCCTTCCGGGGGAGTAGCCCGAGGGAGGAGACCCAGTACTTC.

In nucleotides, the CDR3 is TGCAGCGTTGAAGCTACGGCCGGGACAGGATATGGCTACACCTTC. This gives the protein CSVEATAGTGYGYTF. V usage is TRBV29-1 and J usage is TRBJ1-2; 8 positions match TRBD1. After removal of 1 base from V and 5 bases from J, the junction contained 9 bases not matched to a gene. Germline V CDR1 and CDR2: SQVTM, ANQGSEA. The CDR3 consists of 15 residues.

V gene TRBV4-1 combines with J gene TRBJ2-7; 14 positions match TRBD2. V lost 1 base and J lost 5; bases outside the gene matches: 19. The V gene's germline CDR1 is MGHRA and CDR2 YSYEKL. The CDR3 totals 21 residues. The CDR3 spells CASSQGPPVMTSGRGENEQYF. DNA of the CDR3: TGCGCCAGCAGCCAAGGGCCCCCGGTGATGACTAGCGGGAGGGGGGAAAACGAGCAGTACTTC.

The CDR3 sequence is CASSYSADRNYEQYF. CDR3 in DNA: TGTGCCAGCAGTTACTCGGCTGACAGAAACTACGAGCAGTACTTC. The chain is built from TRBV6-5 and TRBJ2-7; a possible D gene is TRBD1 (5 bases). The germline V and J ends were trimmed by 0 bases and 3 bases, with 12 bases remaining between them. Germline loops: CDR1 MNHEY, CDR2 SVGAGI. This CDR3 has 15 residues.

In the case of this clone: Distinct nucleotide sequences in the sample also encode this CDR3. J is TRBJ1-3 and V is TRBV5-4, with 8 bases fitting TRBD1. J lost 2 bases, V lost 4 bases, and 2 bases had no gene match. Per the germline V gene, CDR1 is SGHNT and CDR2 is YYREEE (reference sequence). The CDR3 runs 14 residues. As DNA, the CDR3 is TGTGCCAGCAGCCCGGACAGGGCTGGAAACACCATATATTTT. This gives the protein CASSPDRAGNTIYF.

The J gene is TRBJ1-3, the V gene TRBV5-4; D gene uncertain. Germline loops: CDR1 SGHNT, CDR2 YYREEE (reference sequence). The CDR3 contains 16 residues. Trimming removed 0 bases at V and 0 bases at J, with 10 bases between. CDR3 region: CASSLAGESSGNTIYF. Written as DNA, the CDR3 is TGTGCCAGCAGCTTGGCCGGGGAGAGCTCTGGAAACACCATATATTTT.

The chain joins TRBV6-5 to TRBJ2-5, with 7 bases fitting TRBD1. The end of the DNA aligns better with TRBJ2-7, so the J call may be wrong. The germline CDR1 and CDR2 sequences are MNHEY and SVGAGI. There are 13 residues in the CDR3. The CDR3: CASTGTALYEQYF. The CDR3 coding sequence is TGTGCCAGCACCGGGACAGCTCTCTACGAGCAGTACTTC.